Here is one TCR beta chain with its context. Its antigen is as yet unknown. This sample is part of a study of shared clonotypes between healthy human individuals. Study-level points and caveats: Clonotypes which were not shared had lower generation probabilities than clonotypes that all four donors shared. Compared with memory subsets, naive subsets generally had larger estimated richness.

The length of the CDR3 is 15 residues. Terminally differentiated effector memory CD45RA+ cells were excluded by CCR7 positive selection of CD45RO-negative cells. The donors were all Caucasian adults (living in Nashville, Tennessee). The assay was immunoSEQ multiplex PCR, and TCRdb's table has in-frame clones only and misses some. The data hold about 590,000 clones, with around 95% observed a single time. Sequencing used naive CD8+ T cells sorted from blood. This sequence joins TRBV21-1 and TRBJ1-5. TRBV21-1 is assigned pseudogene status. This TCR derives from a woman aged 25 to 45 in good health. CDR3 region: CAYKLMGRRNQPQHF. DNA of the CDR3: TGTGCCTATAAGCTGATGGGGAGGAGAAATCAGCCCCAGCATTTT.